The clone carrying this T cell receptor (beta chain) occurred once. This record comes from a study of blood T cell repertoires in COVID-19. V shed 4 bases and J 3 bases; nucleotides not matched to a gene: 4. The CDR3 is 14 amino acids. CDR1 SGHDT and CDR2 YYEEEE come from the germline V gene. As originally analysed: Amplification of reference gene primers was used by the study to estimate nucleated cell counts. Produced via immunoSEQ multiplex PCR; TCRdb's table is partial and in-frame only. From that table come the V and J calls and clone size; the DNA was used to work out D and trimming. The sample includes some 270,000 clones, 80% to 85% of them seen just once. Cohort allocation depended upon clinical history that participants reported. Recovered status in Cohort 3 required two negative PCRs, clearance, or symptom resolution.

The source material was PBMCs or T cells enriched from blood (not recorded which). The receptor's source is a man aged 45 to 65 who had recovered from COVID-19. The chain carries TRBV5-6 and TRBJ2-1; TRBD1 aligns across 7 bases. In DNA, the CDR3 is TGTGCCAGCAGCCTTAGGGGGCTCTACAATGAGCAGTTCTTC. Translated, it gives CASSLRGLYNEQFF.